This T cell receptor beta chain came from a study of early T cells in non-severe SARS-CoV-2 infection. Attachment of unique molecular identifiers was made to individual cDNA molecules. TCRdb re-derived calls from the 5' RACE reads in MiXCR, one entry per CDR3 protein. Of about 98,000 distinct CDR3 sequences in the sample, around 15% were seen once. The CDR3 length is 18 residues. V dropped 3 bases and J dropped 2; count of bases not matched to a gene: 12. Sequencing was done on a sample of whole blood. The sequence derives from an adult who was a healthcare worker with PCR-confirmed SARS-CoV-2 infection or an uninfected control (not recorded which). The chain recombines TRBV5-3 with TRBJ2-3; 10 nucleotides line up with TRBD2. TRBV5-3 has ORF status, its function being uncertain. CDR3 sequence: CARSWVNGLAGATDTQYF. The CDR3 region has the DNA TGTGCCAGAAGCTGGGTCAATGGGCTAGCGGGAGCCACAGATACGCAGTATTTT.